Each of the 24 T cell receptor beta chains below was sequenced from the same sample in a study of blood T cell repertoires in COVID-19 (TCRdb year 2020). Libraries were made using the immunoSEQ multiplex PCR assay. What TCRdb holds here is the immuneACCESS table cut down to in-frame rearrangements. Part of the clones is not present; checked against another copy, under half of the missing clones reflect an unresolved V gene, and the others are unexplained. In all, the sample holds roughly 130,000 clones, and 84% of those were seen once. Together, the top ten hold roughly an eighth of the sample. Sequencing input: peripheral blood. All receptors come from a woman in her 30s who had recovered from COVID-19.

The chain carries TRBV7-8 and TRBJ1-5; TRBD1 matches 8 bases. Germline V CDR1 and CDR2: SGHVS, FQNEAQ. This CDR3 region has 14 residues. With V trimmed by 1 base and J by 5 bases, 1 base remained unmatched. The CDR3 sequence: CASSLGRGHQPQHF. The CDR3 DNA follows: TGTGCCAGCAGCTTAGGCAGGGGGCATCAGCCCCAGCATTTT.

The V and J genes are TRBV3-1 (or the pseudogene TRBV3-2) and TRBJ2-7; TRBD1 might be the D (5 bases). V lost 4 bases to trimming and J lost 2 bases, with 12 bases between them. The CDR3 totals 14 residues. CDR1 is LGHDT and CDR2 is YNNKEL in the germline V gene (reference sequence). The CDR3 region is CASSPARAPYEQYF. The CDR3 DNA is TGTGCCAGCAGCCCGGCCAGGGCCCCCTACGAGCAGTACTTC.

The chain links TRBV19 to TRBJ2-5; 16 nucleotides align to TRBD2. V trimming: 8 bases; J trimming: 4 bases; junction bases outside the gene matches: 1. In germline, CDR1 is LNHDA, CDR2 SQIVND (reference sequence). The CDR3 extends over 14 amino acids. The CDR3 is CASGTSGRAETQYF. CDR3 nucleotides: TGTGCCAGTGGGACTAGCGGGAGGGCAGAGACCCAGTACTTC. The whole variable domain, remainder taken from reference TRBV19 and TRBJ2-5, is DGGITQSPKYLFRKEGQNVTLSCEQNLNHDAMYWYRQDPGQGLRLIYYSQIVNDFQKGDIAEGYSVSREKKESFPLTVTSAQKNPTAFYLCASGTSGRAETQYFGPGTRLLVL.

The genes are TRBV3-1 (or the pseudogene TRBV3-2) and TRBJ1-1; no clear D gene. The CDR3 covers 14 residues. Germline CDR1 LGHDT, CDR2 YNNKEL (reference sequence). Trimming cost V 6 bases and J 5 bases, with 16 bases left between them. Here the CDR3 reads CASSREISVTEAFF. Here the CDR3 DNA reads TGTGCCAGCAGTCGAGAAATATCCGTGACTGAAGCTTTCTTT.

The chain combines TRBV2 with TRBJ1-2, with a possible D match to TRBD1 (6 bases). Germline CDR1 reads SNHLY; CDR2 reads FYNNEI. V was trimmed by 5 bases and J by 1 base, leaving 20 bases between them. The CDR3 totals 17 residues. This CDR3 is CASSRSPPPQGNYGYTF. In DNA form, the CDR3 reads TGTGCCAGCAGTCGTTCCCCTCCCCCACAGGGTAACTATGGCTACACCTTC.

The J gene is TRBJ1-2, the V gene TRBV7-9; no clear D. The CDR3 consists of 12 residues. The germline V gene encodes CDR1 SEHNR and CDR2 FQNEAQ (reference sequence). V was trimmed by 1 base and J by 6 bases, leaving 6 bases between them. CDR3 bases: TGTGCCAGCAGCTTAGGCGAGGATGGCTACACCTTC. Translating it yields CASSLGEDGYTF.

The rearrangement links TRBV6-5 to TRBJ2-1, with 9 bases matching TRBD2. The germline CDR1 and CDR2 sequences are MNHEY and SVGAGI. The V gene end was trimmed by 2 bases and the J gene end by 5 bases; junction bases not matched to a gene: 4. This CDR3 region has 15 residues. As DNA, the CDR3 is TGTGCCAGCAGTTACCGACTAGCGGTTAACAATGAGCAGTTCTTC. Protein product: CASSYRLAVNNEQFF.

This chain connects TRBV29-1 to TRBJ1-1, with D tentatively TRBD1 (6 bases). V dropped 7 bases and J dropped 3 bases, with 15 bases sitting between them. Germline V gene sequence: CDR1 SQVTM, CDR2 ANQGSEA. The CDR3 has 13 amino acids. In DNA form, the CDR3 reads TGCAGCGCCAACAGGGATTCCTACACTGAAGCTTTCTTT. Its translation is CSANRDSYTEAFF. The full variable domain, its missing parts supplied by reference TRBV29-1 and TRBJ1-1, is SAVISQKPSRDICQRGTSLTIQCQVDSQVTMMFWYRQQPGQSLTLIATANQGSEATYESGFVIDKFPISRPNLTFSTLTVSNMSPEDSSIYLCSANRDSYTEAFFGQGTRLTVV.

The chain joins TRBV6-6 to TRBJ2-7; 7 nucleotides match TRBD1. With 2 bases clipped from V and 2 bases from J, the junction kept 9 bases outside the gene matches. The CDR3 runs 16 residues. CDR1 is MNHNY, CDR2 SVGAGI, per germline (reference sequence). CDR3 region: CASSYPGQSRTYEQYF. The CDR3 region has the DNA TGTGCCAGCAGTTACCCGGGACAGTCGCGTACCTACGAGCAGTACTTC.

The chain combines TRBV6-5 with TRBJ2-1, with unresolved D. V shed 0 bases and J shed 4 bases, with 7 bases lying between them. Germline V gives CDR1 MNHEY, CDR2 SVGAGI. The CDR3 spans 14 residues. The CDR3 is CASSYSASYNEQFF. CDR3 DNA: TGTGCCAGCAGTTACTCGGCCTCGTACAATGAGCAGTTCTTC.

CDR3 nucleotides: TGTGCCAGCAGGCCACAGGGGTTTGACACTGAAGCTTTCTTT. This sequence encodes CASRPQGFDTEAFF. The chain recombines TRBV6-5 with TRBJ1-1; 7 bases align to TRBD1. Trimming removed 6 bases from V and 3 bases from J; junction bases left unmatched: 7. Germline V gene sequence: CDR1 MNHEY, CDR2 SVGAGI. The CDR3 spans 14 residues.

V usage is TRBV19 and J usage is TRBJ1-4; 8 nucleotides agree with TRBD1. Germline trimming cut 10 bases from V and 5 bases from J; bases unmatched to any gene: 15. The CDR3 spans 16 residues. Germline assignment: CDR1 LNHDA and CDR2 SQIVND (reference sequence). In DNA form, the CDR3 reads TGTGCCACCAAGAGACGGGACAGGCGACTCAATGAAAAACTGTTTTTT. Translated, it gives CATKRRDRRLNEKLFF.

Here the CDR3 reads CASSGEARTEAFF. The CDR3 DNA reads TGTGCCAGCAGTGGGGAGGCTCGGACTGAAGCTTTCTTT. The J gene is TRBJ1-1, the V gene TRBV2; D is undetermined. Germline V CDR1 and CDR2: SNHLY, FYNNEI. The CDR3 contains 13 residues. V dropped 4 bases and J dropped 5 bases, with 11 bases sitting between them.

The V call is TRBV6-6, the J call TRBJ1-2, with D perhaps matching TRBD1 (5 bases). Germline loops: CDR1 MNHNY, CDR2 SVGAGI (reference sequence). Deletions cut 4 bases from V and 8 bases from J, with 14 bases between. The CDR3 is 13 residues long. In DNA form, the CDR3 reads TGTGCCAGCAGTTCCTCGGAGGGGCGCGGCTACACCTTC. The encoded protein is CASSSSEGRGYTF.

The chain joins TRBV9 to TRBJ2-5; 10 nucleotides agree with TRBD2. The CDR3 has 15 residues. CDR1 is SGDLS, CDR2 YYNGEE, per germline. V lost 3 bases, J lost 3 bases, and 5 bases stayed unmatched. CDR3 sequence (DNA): TGTGCCAGCAGCGAAAGCGGGAGGGCCAAAGAGACCCAGTACTTC. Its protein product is CASSESGRAKETQYF.

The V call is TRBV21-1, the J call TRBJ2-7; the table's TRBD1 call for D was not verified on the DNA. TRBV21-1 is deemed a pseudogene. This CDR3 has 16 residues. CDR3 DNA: TGTGCCAGCAGCAAAGAGTGGGACAGAGACACCTACGAGCAGTACTTC. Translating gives CASSKEWDRDTYEQYF.

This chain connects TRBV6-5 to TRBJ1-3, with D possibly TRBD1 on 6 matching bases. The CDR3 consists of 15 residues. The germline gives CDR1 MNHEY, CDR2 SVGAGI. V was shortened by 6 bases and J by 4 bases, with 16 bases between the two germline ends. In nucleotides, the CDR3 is TGTGCCAGCAGCCCCGAGGGGACAACAGGAAACACCATATATTTT. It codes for CASSPEGTTGNTIYF.

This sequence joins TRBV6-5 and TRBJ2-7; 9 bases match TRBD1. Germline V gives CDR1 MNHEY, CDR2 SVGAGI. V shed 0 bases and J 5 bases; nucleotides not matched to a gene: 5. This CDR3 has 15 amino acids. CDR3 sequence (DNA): TGTGCCAGCAGTTACTCCGGGACAGGGTCGGACGAGCAGTACTTC. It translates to CASSYSGTGSDEQYF.

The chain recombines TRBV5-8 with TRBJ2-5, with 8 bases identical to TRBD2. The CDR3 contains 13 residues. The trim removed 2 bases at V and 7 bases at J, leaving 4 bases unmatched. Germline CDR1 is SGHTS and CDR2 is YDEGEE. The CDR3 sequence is CASSFSGRGTQYF. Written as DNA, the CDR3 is TGTGCCAGCAGCTTCAGCGGGAGAGGGACCCAGTACTTC.

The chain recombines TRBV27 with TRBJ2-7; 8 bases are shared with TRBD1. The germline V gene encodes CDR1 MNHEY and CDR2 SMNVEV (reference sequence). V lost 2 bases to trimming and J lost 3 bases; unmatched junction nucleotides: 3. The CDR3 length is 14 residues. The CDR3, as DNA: TGTGCCAGCAGTTTAGGACAGGGAATCTACGAGCAGTACTTC. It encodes CASSLGQGIYEQYF.

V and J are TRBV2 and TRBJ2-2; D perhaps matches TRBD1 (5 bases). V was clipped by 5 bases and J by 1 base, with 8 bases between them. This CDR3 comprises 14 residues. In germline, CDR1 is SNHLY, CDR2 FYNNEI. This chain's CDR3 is CASSPDRNTGELFF. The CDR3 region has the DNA TGTGCCAGCAGTCCCGACAGGAACACCGGGGAGCTGTTTTTT.

The CDR3 DNA reads as TGTGCCAGCAGTTACTATGGGAGAGGGATGGACTACGAGCAGTACTTC. Translated: CASSYYGRGMDYEQYF. The chain uses TRBV6-5 and TRBJ2-7; TRBD2 is a possible D gene (5 bases). The CDR3 consists of 16 residues. The germline V gene encodes CDR1 MNHEY and CDR2 SVGAGI. V lost 1 base and J lost 3, with 16 bases in between.

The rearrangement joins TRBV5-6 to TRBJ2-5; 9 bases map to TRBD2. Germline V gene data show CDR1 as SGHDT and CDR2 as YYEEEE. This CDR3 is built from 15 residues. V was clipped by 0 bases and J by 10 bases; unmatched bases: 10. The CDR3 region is CASSLANSGRLDQYF. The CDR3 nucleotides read TGTGCCAGCAGCTTGGCCAACAGCGGGAGGCTGGACCAGTACTTC.

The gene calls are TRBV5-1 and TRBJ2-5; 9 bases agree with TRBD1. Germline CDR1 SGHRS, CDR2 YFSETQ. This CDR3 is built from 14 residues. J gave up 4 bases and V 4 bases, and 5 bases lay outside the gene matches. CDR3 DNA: TGCGCCAGCAGCCCACGGACAGGGGTAGAGACCCAGTACTTC. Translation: CASSPRTGVETQYF.